One and the same sample provided the 18 T cell receptor beta chains below, sequenced in a study of OX40 agonist ivuxolimab in advanced cancers. Method: immunoSEQ multiplex PCR; TCRdb's copy keeps in-frame clones and lacks some. Counted here are 65,000 to 85,000 clones, around four fifths occurring once; the ten biggest clones make up under 2%. Specimen: CD4+ or CD8+ T cells sorted from blood, collected in a trial of the OX40 agonist ivuxolimab. Every receptor here comes from an adult with an advanced solid tumor such as melanoma, head and neck, liver or kidney cancer.

This clone was seen only a few times. J is TRBJ2-5 and V is TRBV4-3; 7 bases are shared with TRBD2. Germline CDR1 reads LGHNA; CDR2 reads YSLEER. V shed 4 bases, J shed 2 bases, and the junction held 13 bases outside the gene matches. CDR3 length: 17 amino acids. This CDR3 reads CASSRDYRTTLQETQYF. CDR3 coding DNA: TGCGCCAGCAGCCGGGACTACCGAACCACGCTACAAGAGACCCAGTACTTC.

As concerns this clone: Relative to the germline gene, one junction end is altered; a read error may explain this. The V gene is TRBV7-7, the J gene TRBJ2-1; 8 bases agree with TRBD2. This CDR3 has 15 residues. Germline loops: CDR1 SSHAT, CDR2 FNYEAQ (reference sequence). The CDR3 protein is CASNRRASGGNEQFF. DNA of the CDR3: TGTGCTAGCAACCGTCGGGCTTCGGGGGGGAATGAGCAGTTCTTC. Based on the CDR3 plus reference TRBV7-7 and TRBJ2-1, the full variable domain is GAGVSQSPRYKVTKRGQDVTLRCDPISSHATLYWYQQALGQGPEFLTYFNYEAQPDKSGLPSDRFSAERPEGSISTLTIQRTEQRDSAMYRCASNRRASGGNEQFFGPGTRLTVL.

This chain links TRBV13 with TRBJ2-3, with D possibly called TRBD1 or TRBD2 (6 bases each). V was cut by 8 bases and J by 5 bases, with 20 bases left in between. The germline V gene has CDR1 PRHDT and CDR2 FYEKMQ (reference sequence). The CDR3 extends over 15 amino acids. Here the CDR3 reads CASGVWARGLDTQYF. The CDR3 DNA reads as TGTGCCAGCGGGGTATGGGCTCGGGGGCTAGATACGCAGTATTTT.

The chain recombines TRBV19 with TRBJ1-1, with 8 bases aligning to TRBD1. The CDR3 is made up of 15 amino acids. The germline V gene has CDR1 LNHDA and CDR2 SQIVND (reference sequence). V dropped 6 bases and J dropped 2; count of bases not matched to a gene: 8. The CDR3 loop is CASRPDRGSNTEAFF. DNA for the CDR3: TGTGCCAGTAGACCAGACAGGGGCTCAAACACTGAAGCTTTCTTT.

This sequence joins TRBV30 and TRBJ1-1; the D gene is possibly TRBD1 (6 bases). CDR1 and CDR2 (germline): GTSNPN, SVGIG (reference sequence). The CDR3 is 14 residues long. Trimming took off 0 bases at V and 6 bases at J, with 14 bases between the two ends. CDR3 DNA: TGTGCCTGGAGTGTAGGTATACAGGGCTCTGAAGCTTTCTTT. Amino acid sequence: CAWSVGIQGSEAFF.

Only a few counts were recorded for this clone. The chain has TRBV4-2 and TRBJ2-2; 12 positions match TRBD2. Germline V gene sequence: CDR1 LGHNA, CDR2 YNFKEQ. CDR3 length: 17 residues. V lost 1 base to trimming and J lost 7 bases; unmatched junction nucleotides: 7. CDR3 bases: TGTGCCAGCAGCCAAGGACTAGCGGGGGATATTAGCGGGGAGCTGTTTTTT. Translating it yields CASSQGLAGDISGELFF.

This sequence joins TRBV19 and TRBJ2-3, with TRBD2 matching 7 bases. CDR1 and CDR2 from the germline V gene are LNHDA and SQIVND (reference sequence). The CDR3 is 14 residues long. J was trimmed by 3 bases and V by 7 bases; bases with no gene match: 7. CDR3: CASMAGVGTDTQYF. Here the CDR3 DNA reads TGTGCCAGTATGGCGGGAGTAGGTACAGATACGCAGTATTTT.

The chain employs TRBV29-1 and TRBJ1-1; perhaps TRBD1 as D (5 bases). The germline gives CDR1 SQVTM, CDR2 ANQGSEA. Trimming took off 4 bases at V and 6 bases at J, with 18 bases between the two ends. The CDR3 spans 14 residues. CDR3 protein: CSVVFTGLGAEAFF. The CDR3, as DNA: TGCAGCGTTGTTTTCACGGGACTGGGAGCTGAAGCTTTCTTT.

The chain links TRBV7-2 to TRBJ2-5; D unclear. The CDR3 length is 13 residues. Trimming stripped 1 base from V and 4 bases from J, with 7 bases between. CDR1 SGHTA and CDR2 FQGNSA come from the germline V gene. This chain's CDR3 is CASSLGLRETQYF. In DNA, the CDR3 is TGTGCCAGCAGCTTAGGGTTACGAGAGACCCAGTACTTC.

The J gene is TRBJ2-3, the V gene TRBV7-8, with D maybe TRBD1 (6 bases). Trimming cost V 6 bases and J 4 bases, with 14 bases left between them. Per the germline V gene, CDR1 is SGHVS and CDR2 is FQNEAQ. CDR3 length: 14 residues. The CDR3 nucleotides are TGTGCCAGCAGGACAGGTCCCGTGGCAGATACGCAGTATTTT. Translating it yields CASRTGPVADTQYF. Based on the CDR3 plus reference TRBV7-8 and TRBJ2-3, the full variable domain is GAGVSQSPRYKVAKRGQDVALRCDPISGHVSLFWYQQALGQGPEFLTYFQNEAQLDKSGLPSDRFFAERPEGSVSTLKIQRTQQEDSAVYLCASRTGPVADTQYFGPGTRLTVL.

This rearrangement joins TRBV5-1 to TRBJ2-2, with 11 bases matching TRBD1. Germline lookup yields CDR1 SGHRS and CDR2 YFSETQ. This CDR3 is built from 15 residues. V trimming: 4 bases; J trimming: 6 bases; junction bases outside the gene matches: 5. The CDR3 DNA reads TGCGCCAGCAGCATTGGACAGGGGGCCCCCGGGGAGCTGTTTTTT. This encodes CASSIGQGAPGELFF.

The chain combines TRBV6-5 with TRBJ2-7; D may match TRBD1 or TRBD2 (5 bases each). CDR3 length equals 13 residues. The V end lost 6 bases, the J end lost 6 bases, and 15 bases lay between the germline ends. Germline values: CDR1 MNHEY, CDR2 SVGAGI. CDR3 DNA: TGTGCCAGCAGGGACGGAGGTAGGGGCGAGCAGTACTTC. As protein: CASRDGGRGEQYF.

The chain couples TRBV28 to TRBJ2-7, with a weak D call TRBD1 (6 bases). The CDR3 covers 15 residues. V was clipped by 4 bases and J by 2 bases, with 15 bases between them. The germline V gene has CDR1 MDHEN and CDR2 SYDVKM. CDR3 protein: CASSSTGSFPYEQYF. In DNA, the CDR3 is TGTGCCAGCAGTTCAACAGGGAGTTTCCCCTACGAGCAGTACTTC.

The V call is TRBV19, the J call TRBJ2-1; no firm D call. CDR3 length equals 15 residues. Per the germline V gene, CDR1 is LNHDA and CDR2 is SQIVND (reference sequence). The V gene lost 0 bases and the J gene lost 0 bases, with 6 bases spanning the gap. The CDR3 loop reads CASSIEFTSYNEQFF. CDR3 DNA sequence: TGTGCCAGTAGTATAGAGTTTACCTCCTACAATGAGCAGTTCTTC.

The rearrangement joins TRBV5-1 to TRBJ2-2, with D possibly being TRBD1 (6 bases). The CDR3 is made up of 14 amino acids. The germline gives CDR1 SGHRS, CDR2 YFSETQ. Trimming pared 7 bases from V and 2 bases from J, leaving 12 bases between. CDR3 loop: CASGGQINTGELFF. CDR3 coding DNA: TGCGCCAGCGGTGGACAGATTAACACCGGGGAGCTGTTTTTT.

This clone was seen a handful of times. The chain recombines TRBV6-5 with TRBJ2-2, with a possible D match to TRBD1 (5 bases). Germline V gene lookup returns CDR1 MNHEY and CDR2 SVGAGI. V was clipped by 7 bases and J by 7 bases, with 10 bases between them. The CDR3 has 12 residues. The CDR3 nucleotides are TGTGCCAGCACTCCAGGGTTCGGGGAGCTGTTTTTT. Its protein is CASTPGFGELFF.

This chain joins TRBV4-2 and TRBJ2-2, with TRBD2 identical over 13 bases. The CDR3 totals 19 residues. J was trimmed by 0 bases and V by 0 bases; bases with no gene match: 4. Germline V gives CDR1 LGHNA, CDR2 YNFKEQ. The CDR3 is CASSQDWTSGGANTGELFF. The CDR3 DNA is TGTGCCAGCAGCCAAGATTGGACTAGCGGGGGTGCGAACACCGGGGAGCTGTTTTTT.

In its sample, this clone was seen a few times. The chain joins TRBV11-2 to TRBJ1-1, with D tentatively TRBD1 (5 bases). The CDR3 runs 16 residues. CDR1 is SGHAT and CDR2 is FQNNGV in the germline V gene. Trimming removed 0 bases from V and 4 bases from J, with 15 bases in between. Here the CDR3 reads CASSLEFGTTRTEAFF. In nucleotides, the CDR3 is TGTGCCAGCAGCTTAGAATTCGGGACCACGCGCACTGAAGCTTTCTTT.